Listed below are T cell receptor beta chains from one sample, sequenced in a study of T cell responses to AZD1222 COVID-19 vaccine. The assay was immunoSEQ multiplex PCR, and TCRdb's table has in-frame clones only and misses some. The sample yields roughly 200,000 clones, 80% to 90% seen once. Specimen: peripheral blood, collected on day 0 of AZD1222 vaccination. All receptors derive from an adult in good health. Both conserved end residues are part of each CDR3. D genes are given only for firm matches. Clone sizes are given selectively: once, few, many, or a class where the clone is expanded.

j_call clone_size d_call v_call cdr3_nt cdr3_aa
TRBJ1-2 - - TRBV29-1 TGCAGCGTTGGTGGGGATGGCTACACCTTC CSVGGDGYTF
TRBJ2-1 - - TRBV4-3 TGCGCCAGCAGCCAAGATGGCCCAAGGGGTGAGCAGTTCTTC CASSQDGPRGEQFF
TRBJ2-1 - - TRBV3-1/TRBV3-2 TGTGCCAGCAGCCAAGGAGGGTATGAGCAGTTCTTC CASSQGGYEQFF
TRBJ1-2 - TRBD1 TRBV5-1 TGCGCCAGCAGCGCGAGACAGGGGGGTGGCTACACCTTC CASSARQGGGYTF
TRBJ1-2 - TRBD1 TRBV11-3 TGTGCCAGCAGCTCGGAGGGGGCGGCGGTTAGTGGCTACACCTTC CASSSEGAAVSGYTF
TRBJ1-5 - TRBD1 TRBV7-2 TGTGCCAGCAGCCCCGAGGGACAGAATAGCAATCAGCCCCAGCATTTT CASSPEGQNSNQPQHF
TRBJ2-1 - TRBD2 TRBV6-5 TGTGCCAGCAGTCCCCCGGGAGGAAGGAGTGAGCAGTTCTTC CASSPPGGRSEQFF
TRBJ2-7 - TRBD1 TRBV10-3 TGTGCCATCAGTGAGTCTGGGAGCCCCGGGACAGGTACCCTCTACGAGCAGTACTTC CAISESGSPGTGTLYEQYF
TRBJ2-5 - - TRBV9 TGTGCCAGCAGCGTAGACTCAGGGTTCGAGACCCAGTACTTC CASSVDSGFETQYF
TRBJ1-5 - - TRBV6-5 TGTGCCAGCAACCTACCAGGGAATAGCAATCGGCCCCAGCATTTT CASNLPGNSNRPQHF
TRBJ1-3 once TRBD1 TRBV3-1/TRBV3-2 TGTGCCAGCAGCCAAGACTCAAGGACAGGACTTGGAAACACCATATATTTT CASSQDSRTGLGNTIYF
TRBJ1-5 - - TRBV2 TGTGCCGGAAAAAGGGATAGCAATCAGCCCCAGCATTTT CAGKRDSNQPQHF
TRBJ2-7 - - TRBV7-2 TGTGCCAGCAGCTTAGCCCTGGTAGGTCAGTACTTC CASSLALVGQYF
TRBJ1-5 few - TRBV6-2/TRBV6-3 TGTGCCAGCAGTTATGGGCTCCAGCCCCAGCATTTT CASSYGLQPQHF
TRBJ2-2 few TRBD1 TRBV2 TGTGCCAGCAAGGGACAGGGGGCCGGGGAGCTGTTTTTT CASKGQGAGELFF
TRBJ1-6 - - TRBV30 TGTGCCTGGAGGATGGACTGGGAGAATTCACCCCTCCACTTT CAWRMDWENSPLHF
TRBJ2-2 - - TRBV13 TGTGCCAGCAGCTTGGAGGTTTCTACCGGGGAGCTGTTTTTT CASSLEVSTGELFF
TRBJ2-3 - TRBD2 TRBV7-6 TGTGCCAGCAGTTATAGCGGGGGGGCCGCAGATACGCAGTATTTT CASSYSGGAADTQYF
TRBJ1-1 - - TRBV7-9 TGTGCCAGCAGCTTAGTCCAGTCCAGTGAAGCTTTCTTT CASSLVQSSEAFF
TRBJ2-3 - - TRBV5-4 TGTGCCAGCAGCTTGGGAGGGGGGGCCTCAGGTAGCACAGATACGCAGTATTTT CASSLGGGASGSTDTQYF
TRBJ2-2 - - TRBV7-2 TGTGCCAGCAGCTTCGAGGGACTCCGGAACACCGGGGAGCTGTTTTTT CASSFEGLRNTGELFF
TRBJ2-7 - - TRBV30 TGTGCCTGGAGTGGGACTATCTCCTACGAGCAGTACTTC CAWSGTISYEQYF
TRBJ1-1 - - TRBV6-5 TGTGCCAGCAGACCGGACACTTCTAACACTGAAGCTTTCTTT CASRPDTSNTEAFF
TRBJ2-2 - - TRBV5-5 TGTGCCAGCAGCTTGGAGGGGGAGCTGTTTTTT CASSLEGELFF
TRBJ2-3 - TRBD2 TRBV6-2/TRBV6-3 TGTGCCAGCAGTCCGACTAGCGGGGGGACAGATACGCAGTATTTT CASSPTSGGTDTQYF
TRBJ2-5 - - TRBV4-1 TGCGCCAGCAGCCATACCCTGCTGGGGGTGCAAGAGACCCAGTACTTC CASSHTLLGVQETQYF
TRBJ1-2 - TRBD1 TRBV29-1 TGCAGCGTTGAAGCAGTGACAGGGCTTGGCTACACCTTC CSVEAVTGLGYTF
TRBJ2-7 - TRBD1 TRBV10-3 TGTGCCATCAGGGGGACAGGGACCTACGAGCAGTACTTC CAIRGTGTYEQYF
TRBJ1-2 - - TRBV7-2 TGTGCCAGCAGCTTGGGCGGAAACTATGGCTACACCTTC CASSLGGNYGYTF
TRBJ1-1 - - TRBV7-9 TGTGCCAGCAGCTTATCCCCAGGGAGAGACACTGAAGCTTTCTTT CASSLSPGRDTEAFF
TRBJ2-7 - - TRBV6-5 TGTGCCAGCAAGGACAGTGGAATTTCCTACGAGCAGTACTTC CASKDSGISYEQYF
TRBJ1-2 - - TRBV28 TGTGCCAGCAGTTTTACCAGGGATGGCTACACCTTC CASSFTRDGYTF
TRBJ2-7 - - TRBV7-8 TGTGCCAGCAGCTTAGGTAGCTTAGGGCGCTACGAGCAGTACTTC CASSLGSLGRYEQYF
TRBJ2-2 - TRBD1 TRBV5-1 TGCGCCAGCAGCTGGACAGGCGCGAACACCGGGGAGCTGTTTTTT CASSWTGANTGELFF
TRBJ2-7 - TRBD1 TRBV5-6 TGTGCCAGCAGCTACGGACAGGGCGAGTACTTC CASSYGQGEYF
TRBJ2-3 - TRBD2 TRBV2 TGTGCCAGTCTTAGCGGGGGGGCGGCAGATACGCAGTATTTT CASLSGGAADTQYF
TRBJ1-1 - - TRBV28 TGTGCCAGCAGTTTACTCGGGGTCATGGAGGCTTTCTTT CASSLLGVMEAFF
TRBJ1-1 - TRBD1 TRBV7-9 TGTGCCAGCAGCTTATTAGTGGGGACAGGGTTGAACACTGAAGCTTTCTTT CASSLLVGTGLNTEAFF
TRBJ1-5 - - TRBV4-3 TGCGCCAGCAGCCAAGATGGGAGGCGCGATCAGCCCCAGCATTTT CASSQDGRRDQPQHF
TRBJ2-2 - - TRBV27 TGTGCCAGCTACAGGGTCCCCGGGGAGCTGTTTTTT CASYRVPGELFF
TRBJ1-5 - - TRBV20-1 TGCAGTGCTAGTCTTGGGGGAGATCAGCCCCAGCATTTT CSASLGGDQPQHF
TRBJ2-2 - - TRBV2 TGTGCCAGCCTCGGGGAGAAGCGGGAGCTGTTTTTT CASLGEKRELFF
TRBJ1-2 - - TRBV30 TGTGCCTGGAGTGTTTCGGGGTCCTATGGCTACACCTTC CAWSVSGSYGYTF
TRBJ2-5 many - TRBV3-1/TRBV3-2 TGTGCCAGCAGCCAAGAAAACAGCCAAGAGACCCAGTACTTC CASSQENSQETQYF
TRBJ2-5 - - TRBV30 TGTGCCTGGAGTGTGAAACTTTTAGAGACCCAGTACTTC CAWSVKLLETQYF
TRBJ1-1 few - TRBV5-6 TGTGCCAGCAGCACCAACGGGCTTACGATGAACACTGAAGCTTTCTTT CASSTNGLTMNTEAFF
TRBJ2-3 once TRBD2 TRBV11-2 TGTGCCAGCGCCATGAGGGCGGGGGACACAGATACGCAGTATTTT CASAMRAGDTDTQYF
TRBJ2-7 - - TRBV5-4 TGTGCCAGCAGCTTGGTGGCGACGGGGGAGCAGTACTTC CASSLVATGEQYF
TRBJ1-4 once - TRBV2 TGTGCCAGCGAGAAAGGGGTTTCAACTAATGAAAAACTGTTTTTT CASEKGVSTNEKLFF
TRBJ1-1 few - TRBV5-5 TGTGCCAGCAGCTGGGGCAGGAACACTGAAGCTTTCTTT CASSWGRNTEAFF
TRBJ1-1 - - TRBV5-6 TGTGCCAGCAGCTTCGGGACCACTGAAGCTTTCTTT CASSFGTTEAFF
TRBJ1-5 - TRBD1 TRBV19 TGTGCCAGTAGTATAGGACAGGGGGCACAGCCCCAGCATTTT CASSIGQGAQPQHF
TRBJ1-3 - - TRBV6-6 TGTGCCAGCAGTATAGTAGGAGCCGACCCTGGAAACACCATATATTTT CASSIVGADPGNTIYF
TRBJ2-5 - - TRBV10-3 TGTGCCATCAGTGAACCGGGTGGCCAAGAGACCCAGTACTTC CAISEPGGQETQYF